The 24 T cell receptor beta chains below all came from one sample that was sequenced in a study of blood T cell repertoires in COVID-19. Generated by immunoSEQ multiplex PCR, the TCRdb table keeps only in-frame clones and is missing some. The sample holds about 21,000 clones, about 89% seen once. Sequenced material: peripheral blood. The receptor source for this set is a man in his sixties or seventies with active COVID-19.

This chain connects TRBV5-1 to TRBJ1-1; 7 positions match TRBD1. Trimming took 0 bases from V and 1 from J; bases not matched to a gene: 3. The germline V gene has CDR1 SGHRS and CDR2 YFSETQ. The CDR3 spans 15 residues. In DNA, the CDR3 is TGCGCCAGCAGCTTGGTTTACAGGGGGAACACTGAAGCTTTCTTT. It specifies CASSLVYRGNTEAFF.

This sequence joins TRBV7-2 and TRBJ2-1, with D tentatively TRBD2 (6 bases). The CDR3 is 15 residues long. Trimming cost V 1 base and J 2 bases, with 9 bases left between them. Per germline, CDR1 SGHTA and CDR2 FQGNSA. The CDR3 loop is CASSLDGGTYNEQFF. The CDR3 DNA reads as TGTGCCAGCAGCTTAGACGGGGGTACCTACAATGAGCAGTTCTTC.

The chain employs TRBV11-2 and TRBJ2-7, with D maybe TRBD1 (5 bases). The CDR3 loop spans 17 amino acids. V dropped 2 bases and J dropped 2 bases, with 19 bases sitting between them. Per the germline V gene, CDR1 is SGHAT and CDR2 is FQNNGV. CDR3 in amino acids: CASSLKLSRAIAYEQYF. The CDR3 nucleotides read TGTGCCAGCAGCTTAAAGTTGAGCAGGGCAATTGCCTACGAGCAGTACTTC.

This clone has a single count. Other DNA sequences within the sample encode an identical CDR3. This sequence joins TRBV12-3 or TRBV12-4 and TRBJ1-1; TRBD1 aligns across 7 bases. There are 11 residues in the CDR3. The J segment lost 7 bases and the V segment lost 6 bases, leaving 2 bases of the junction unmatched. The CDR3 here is CASRNRGEAFF. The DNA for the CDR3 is TGTGCCAGCAGAAACAGGGGTGAAGCTTTCTTT.

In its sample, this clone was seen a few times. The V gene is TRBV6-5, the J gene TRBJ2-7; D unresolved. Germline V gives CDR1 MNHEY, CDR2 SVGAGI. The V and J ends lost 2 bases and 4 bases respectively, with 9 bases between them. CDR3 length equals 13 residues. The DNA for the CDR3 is TGTGCCAGCAGTTACCGTAGCAATTACGAGCAGTACTTC. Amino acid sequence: CASSYRSNYEQYF.

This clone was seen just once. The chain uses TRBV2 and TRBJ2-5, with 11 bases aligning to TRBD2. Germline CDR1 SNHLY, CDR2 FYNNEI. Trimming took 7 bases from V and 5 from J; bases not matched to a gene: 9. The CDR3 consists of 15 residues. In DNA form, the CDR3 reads TGTGCCAGCATTATGCTAGCGGGAGGCGCGGAGACCCAGTACTTC. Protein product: CASIMLAGGAETQYF.

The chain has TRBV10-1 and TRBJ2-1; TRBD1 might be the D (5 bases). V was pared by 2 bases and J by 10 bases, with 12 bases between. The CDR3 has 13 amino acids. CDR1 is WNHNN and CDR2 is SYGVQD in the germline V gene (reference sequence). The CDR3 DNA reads TGCGCCAGCAGTGAGGAAGGGGTGAGAGAGCAGTTCTTC. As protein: CASSEEGVREQFF.

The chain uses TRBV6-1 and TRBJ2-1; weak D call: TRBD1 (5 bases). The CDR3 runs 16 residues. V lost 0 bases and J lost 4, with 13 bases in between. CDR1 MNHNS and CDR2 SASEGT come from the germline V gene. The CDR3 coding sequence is TGTGCCAGCAGTGAAGCGCCCAGGGTGACGTACAATGAGCAGTTCTTC. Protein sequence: CASSEAPRVTYNEQFF.

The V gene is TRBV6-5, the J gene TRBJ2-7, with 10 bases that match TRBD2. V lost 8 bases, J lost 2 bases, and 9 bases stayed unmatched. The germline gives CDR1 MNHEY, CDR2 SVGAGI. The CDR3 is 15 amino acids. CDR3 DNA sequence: TGTGCCAGCCACCCCGGCGGACTAGCGGCCTACGAGCAGTACTTC. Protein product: CASHPGGLAAYEQYF.

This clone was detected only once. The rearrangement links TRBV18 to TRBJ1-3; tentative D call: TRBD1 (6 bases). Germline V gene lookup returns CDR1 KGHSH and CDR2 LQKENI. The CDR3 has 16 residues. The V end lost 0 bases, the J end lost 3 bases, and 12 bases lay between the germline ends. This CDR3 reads CASSPPDGGLGNTIYF. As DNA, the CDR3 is TGTGCCAGCTCACCACCGGACGGGGGGCTTGGAAACACCATATATTTT.

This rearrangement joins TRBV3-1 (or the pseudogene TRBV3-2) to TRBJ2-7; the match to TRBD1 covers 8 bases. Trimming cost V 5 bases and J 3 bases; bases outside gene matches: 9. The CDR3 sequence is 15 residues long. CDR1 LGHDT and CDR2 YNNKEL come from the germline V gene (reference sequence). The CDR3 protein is CASSYGQGGVYEQYF. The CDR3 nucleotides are TGTGCCAGCAGCTACGGACAGGGTGGCGTCTACGAGCAGTACTTC.

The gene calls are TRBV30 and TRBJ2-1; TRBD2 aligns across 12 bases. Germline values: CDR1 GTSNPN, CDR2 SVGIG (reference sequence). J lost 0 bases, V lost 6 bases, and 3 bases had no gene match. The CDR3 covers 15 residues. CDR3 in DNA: TGTGCCTGCGCTAGCGGGAGGGACTCCTACAATGAGCAGTTCTTC. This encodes CACASGRDSYNEQFF.

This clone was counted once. CDR3: CASSVERDEQFF. CDR3 sequence (DNA): TGTGCCAGCAGCGTGGAACGGGATGAGCAGTTCTTC. J is TRBJ2-1 and V is TRBV9; no clear D. The CDR3 is 12 amino acids. Germline assignment: CDR1 SGDLS and CDR2 YYNGEE. V was cut by 2 bases and J by 8 bases, with 8 bases left in between.

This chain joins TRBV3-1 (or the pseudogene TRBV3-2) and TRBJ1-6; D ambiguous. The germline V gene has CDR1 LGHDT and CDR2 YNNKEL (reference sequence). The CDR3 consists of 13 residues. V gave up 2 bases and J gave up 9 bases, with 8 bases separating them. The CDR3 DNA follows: TGTGCCAGCAGCCAAAGATCAGGTTCACCCCTCCACTTT. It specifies CASSQRSGSPLHF.

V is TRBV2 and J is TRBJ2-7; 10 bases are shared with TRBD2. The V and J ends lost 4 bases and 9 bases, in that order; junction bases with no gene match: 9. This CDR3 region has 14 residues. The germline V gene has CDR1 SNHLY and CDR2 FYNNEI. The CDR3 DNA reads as TGTGCCAGCAGTGTGGAGGCTAGCGGGGGTAGGCAGTACTTC. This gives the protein CASSVEASGGRQYF. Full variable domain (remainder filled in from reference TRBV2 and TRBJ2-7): EPEVTQTPSHQVTQMGQEVILRCVPISNHLYFYWYRQILGQKVEFLVSFYNNEISEKSEIFDDQFSVERPDGSNFTLKIRSTKLEDSAMYFCASSVEASGGRQYFGPGTRLTVT.

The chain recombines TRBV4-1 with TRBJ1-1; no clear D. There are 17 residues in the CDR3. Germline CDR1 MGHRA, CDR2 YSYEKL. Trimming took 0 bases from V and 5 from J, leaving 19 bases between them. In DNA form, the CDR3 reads TGCGCCAGCAGCCAAGATAATGGGAACGGGGAGTGGACTGAAGCTTTCTTT. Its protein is CASSQDNGNGEWTEAFF.

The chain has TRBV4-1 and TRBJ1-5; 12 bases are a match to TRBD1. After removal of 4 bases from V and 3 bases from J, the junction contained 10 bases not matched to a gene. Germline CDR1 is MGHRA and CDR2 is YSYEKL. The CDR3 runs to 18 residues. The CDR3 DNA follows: TGCGCCAGCAGCCGGACGCCGGGACAGGGGGCCCCCAATCAGCCCCAGCATTTT. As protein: CASSRTPGQGAPNQPQHF.

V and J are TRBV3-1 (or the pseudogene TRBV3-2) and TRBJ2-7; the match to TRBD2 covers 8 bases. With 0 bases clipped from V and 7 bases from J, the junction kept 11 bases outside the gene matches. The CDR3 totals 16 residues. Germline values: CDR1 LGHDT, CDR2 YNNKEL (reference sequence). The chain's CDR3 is CASSQDLSGGPREQYF. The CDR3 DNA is TGTGCCAGCAGCCAAGATCTCTCGGGAGGGCCGAGAGAGCAGTACTTC.

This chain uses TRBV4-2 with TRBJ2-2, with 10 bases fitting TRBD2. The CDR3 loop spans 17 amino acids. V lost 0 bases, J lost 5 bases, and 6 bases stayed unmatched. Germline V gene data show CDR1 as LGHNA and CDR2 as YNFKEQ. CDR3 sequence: CASSQDPSGGWTGELFF. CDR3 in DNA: TGTGCCAGCAGCCAAGATCCTAGCGGGGGATGGACCGGGGAGCTGTTTTTT.

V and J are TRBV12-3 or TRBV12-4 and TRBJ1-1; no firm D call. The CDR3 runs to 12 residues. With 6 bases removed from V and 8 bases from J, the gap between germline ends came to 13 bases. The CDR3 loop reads CASSFMTTEAFF. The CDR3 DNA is TGTGCCAGCAGCTTCATGACTACCGAAGCTTTCTTT.

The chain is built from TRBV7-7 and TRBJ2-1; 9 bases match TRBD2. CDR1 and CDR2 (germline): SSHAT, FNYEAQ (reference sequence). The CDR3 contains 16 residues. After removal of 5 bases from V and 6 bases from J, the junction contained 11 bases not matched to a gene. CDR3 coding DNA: TGTGCCAGCAGCCCAAGCTTAGCGGGGGCCTTCAATGAGCAGTTCTTC. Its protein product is CASSPSLAGAFNEQFF.

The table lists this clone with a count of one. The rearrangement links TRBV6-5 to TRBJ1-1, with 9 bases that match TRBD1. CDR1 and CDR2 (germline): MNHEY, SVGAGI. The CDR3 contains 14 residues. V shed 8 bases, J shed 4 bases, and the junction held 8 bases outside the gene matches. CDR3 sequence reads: CASGRQTGGTEAFF. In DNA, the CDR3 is TGTGCCAGCGGAAGACAGACAGGGGGCACTGAAGCTTTCTTT.

CDR3 sequence (DNA): TGCGCCAGCAGCCAAGAATCACCAGGGGCCCCTTTTGGCTACACCTTC. Amino acids: CASSQESPGAPFGYTF. V gene TRBV4-1 combines with J gene TRBJ1-2; tentatively, D is TRBD1 (6 bases). The germline V gene encodes CDR1 MGHRA and CDR2 YSYEKL. V was shortened by 0 bases and J by 7 bases, with 18 bases between the two germline ends. The CDR3 contains 16 residues.

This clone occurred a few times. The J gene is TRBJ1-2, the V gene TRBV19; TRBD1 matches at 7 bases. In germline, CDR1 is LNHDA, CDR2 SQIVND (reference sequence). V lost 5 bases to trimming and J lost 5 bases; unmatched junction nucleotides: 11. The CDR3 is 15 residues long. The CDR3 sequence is CASSFRTGDWYGYTF. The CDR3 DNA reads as TGTGCCAGTAGTTTTCGAACAGGGGACTGGTATGGCTACACCTTC.